This entry is about one TCR beta chain. Its antigen is unidentified. Constant-segment primers and 5'RACE yielded cDNA libraries for TCR alpha and TCR beta, each carrying sample barcodes and UMIs. TCRdb independently ran MiXCR on the 5' RACE reads; one entry per CDR3 protein. The sample records more than 25,000 distinct CDR3 sequences, roughly a sixth being singletons. These data originate in a study of T-cell memory formation after mild COVID-19. Background on the study: The study found TCR clusters largely donor specific.

Broader study findings: Shrinking CD4+ clones were chiefly CM and EM; CD8+ ones were chiefly EMRA. Whether day 37 second-wave clones are SARS-CoV-2-specific was not confirmed.

Germline assignment: CDR1 LGHNA and CDR2 YNFKEQ. CDR3 length: 18 residues. Germline trimming cut 3 bases from V and 1 base from J; bases unmatched to any gene: 10. Sequencing input: PBMCs or a T cell subset sorted from them (not recorded which). V usage is TRBV4-2 and J usage is TRBJ2-1; TRBD2 matches 9 bases. The clonotype originates from an adult who had mild COVID-19 (a few samples of this study predate the infection). Cell type and time point are not known. CDR3 loop: CASSQGAGTSRSYNEQFF. CDR3 DNA: TGTGCCAGCAGCCAGGGGGCCGGGACTAGCCGATCCTACAATGAGCAGTTCTTC.